This T cell receptor (beta chain) stems from a study of CD8 T cells in ankylosing spondylitis. Germline V gives CDR1 MNHEY, CDR2 SMNVEV (reference sequence). V dropped 0 bases and J dropped 8; count of bases not matched to a gene: 7. The CDR3 runs 15 residues. TCRdb fed the 5' RACE reads into MiXCR, producing one record per CDR3 protein. The data contain 270,000 or so distinct CDR3 sequences, over 15% of them singletons. Specimen: blood, either unsorted or a sorted T cell fraction (not recorded which). This sequence originates from a male donor with ankylosing spondylitis or in good health (not recorded which). The chain uses TRBV27 and TRBJ2-1; 7 nucleotides line up with TRBD2. CDR3: CASSLSQNGRDEQFF. The DNA for the CDR3 is TGTGCCAGCAGTTTATCGCAGAATGGGAGGGATGAGCAGTTCTTC.